This T cell receptor beta chain was sequenced for a study of shared clonotypes between healthy human individuals. Study at large: CD4 naive cells filled three plates per donor, CD4 memory three, CD8 naive two and CD8 memory one.

Once extracted for a subset, genomic DNA was divided evenly among several immunoSEQ plates. Only in-frame clones appear in the TCRdb table, and some are missing; sequencing was by immunoSEQ multiplex PCR. The sample includes 1,500,000 or so clones, roughly 96% of them seen just once. On this clone itself: The antigen remains unidentified.

V lost 0 bases and J 6 bases, leaving 18 bases between the germline ends. Germline CDR1 reads LGHNA; CDR2 reads YSLEER. CDR3 size: 16 residues. Findings and limits, study-wide: The diversity represented, both genetic and in exposure history, was limited by few donors. Although depth was large, rarefaction showed that sequencing of the sorted subsets was incomplete.

The sequence derives from a young man in good health. The sequencing sample was made of naive CD4+ T cells sorted from blood. As to subset: CD45RA+ positively selected. The V gene is TRBV4-3, the J gene TRBJ2-7; D is possibly TRBD1 (6 bases). The CDR3 DNA reads as TGCGCCAGCAGCCAAGACAGGGGCTCTCTGCCTGGCGAGCAGTACTTC. Translating gives CASSQDRGSLPGEQYF.